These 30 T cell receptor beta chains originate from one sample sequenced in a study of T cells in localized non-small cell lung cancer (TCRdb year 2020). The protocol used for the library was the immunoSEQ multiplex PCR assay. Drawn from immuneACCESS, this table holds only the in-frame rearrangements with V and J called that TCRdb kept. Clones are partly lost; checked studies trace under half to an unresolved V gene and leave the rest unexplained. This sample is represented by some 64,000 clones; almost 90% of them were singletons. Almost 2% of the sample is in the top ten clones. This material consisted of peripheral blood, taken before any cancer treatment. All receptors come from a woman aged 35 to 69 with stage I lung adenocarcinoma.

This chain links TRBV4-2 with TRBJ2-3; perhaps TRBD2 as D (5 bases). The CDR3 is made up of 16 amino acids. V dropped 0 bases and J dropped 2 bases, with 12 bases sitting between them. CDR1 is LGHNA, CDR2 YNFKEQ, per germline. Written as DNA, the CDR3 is TGTGCCAGCAGCCAAGAGAGGGCATGGGACACAGATACGCAGTATTTT. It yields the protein CASSQERAWDTDTQYF.

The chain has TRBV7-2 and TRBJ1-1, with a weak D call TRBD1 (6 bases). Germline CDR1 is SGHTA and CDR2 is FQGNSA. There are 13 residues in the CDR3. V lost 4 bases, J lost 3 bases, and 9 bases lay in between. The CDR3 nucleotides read TGTGCCAGCAGCTCTACAGGGTACACTGAAGCTTTCTTT. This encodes CASSSTGYTEAFF.

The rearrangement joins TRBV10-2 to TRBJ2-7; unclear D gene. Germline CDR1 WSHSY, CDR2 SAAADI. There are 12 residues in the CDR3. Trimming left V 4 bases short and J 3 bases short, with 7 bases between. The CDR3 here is CASSAWSYEQYF. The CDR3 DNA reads TGCGCCAGCAGTGCGTGGAGCTACGAGCAGTACTTC.

The CDR3 region is CASSNGASGANVLTF. DNA for the CDR3: TGTGCCAGCTCGAACGGGGCCTCTGGGGCCAACGTCCTGACTTTC. V and J are TRBV18 and TRBJ2-6, with D possibly being TRBD1 or TRBD2 (5 bases each). The V end was cut by 6 bases, the J end by 0 bases, with 9 bases between. Germline CDR1 and CDR2: KGHSH and LQKENI. The CDR3 runs to 15 residues.

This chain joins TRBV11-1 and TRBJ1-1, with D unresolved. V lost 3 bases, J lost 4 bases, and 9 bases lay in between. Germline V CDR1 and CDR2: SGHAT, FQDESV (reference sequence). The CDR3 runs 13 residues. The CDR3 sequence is CASSFKGGTEAFF. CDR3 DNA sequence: TGTGCCAGCAGCTTTAAGGGAGGCACTGAAGCTTTCTTT.

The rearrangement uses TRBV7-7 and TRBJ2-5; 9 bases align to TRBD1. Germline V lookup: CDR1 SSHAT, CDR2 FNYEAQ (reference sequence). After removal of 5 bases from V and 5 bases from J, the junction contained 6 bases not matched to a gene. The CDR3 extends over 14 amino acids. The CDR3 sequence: CASSLAGTGETQYF. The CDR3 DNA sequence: TGTGCCAGCAGCCTCGCCGGGACAGGGGAGACCCAGTACTTC.

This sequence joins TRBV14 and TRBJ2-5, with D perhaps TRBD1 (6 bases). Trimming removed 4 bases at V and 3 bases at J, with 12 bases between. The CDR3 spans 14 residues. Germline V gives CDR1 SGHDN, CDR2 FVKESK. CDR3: CASSLLTGKETQYF. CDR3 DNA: TGTGCCAGCAGCCTATTAACAGGGAAAGAGACCCAGTACTTC. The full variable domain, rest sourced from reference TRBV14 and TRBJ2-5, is EAGVTQFPSHSVIEKGQTVTLRCDPISGHDNLYWYRRVMGKEIKFLLHFVKESKQDESGMPNNRFLAERTGGTYSTLKVQPAELEDSGVYFCASSLLTGKETQYFGPGTRLLVL.

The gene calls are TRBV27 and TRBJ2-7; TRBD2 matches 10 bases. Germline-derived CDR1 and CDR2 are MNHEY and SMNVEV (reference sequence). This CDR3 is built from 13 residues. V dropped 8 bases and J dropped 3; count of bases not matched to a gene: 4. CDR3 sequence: CASGTSEHYEQYF. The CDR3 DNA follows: TGTGCCAGCGGGACTAGCGAGCACTACGAGCAGTACTTC.

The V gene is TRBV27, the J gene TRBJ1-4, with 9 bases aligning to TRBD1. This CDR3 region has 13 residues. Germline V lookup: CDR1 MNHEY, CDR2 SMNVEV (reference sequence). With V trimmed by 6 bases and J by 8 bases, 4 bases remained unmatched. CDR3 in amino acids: CASRGQGSEKLFF. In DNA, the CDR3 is TGTGCCAGCAGGGGACAGGGCAGCGAAAAACTGTTTTTT. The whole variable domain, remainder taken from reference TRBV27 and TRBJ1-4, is EAQVTQNPRYLITVTGKKLTVTCSQNMNHEYMSWYRQDPGLGLRQIYYSMNVEVTDKGDVPEGYKVSRKEKRNFPLILESPSPNQTSLYFCASRGQGSEKLFFGSGTQLSVL.

The chain's CDR3 is CASSFETGPTEAFF. Here the CDR3 DNA reads TGTGCCAGCAGCTTTGAGACAGGGCCCACTGAAGCTTTCTTT. The chain has TRBV5-8 and TRBJ1-1, with TRBD1 identical over 7 bases. V shed 2 bases, J shed 4 bases, and the junction held 5 bases outside the gene matches. This CDR3 is 14 amino acids long. Germline CDR1 is SGHTS and CDR2 is YDEGEE.

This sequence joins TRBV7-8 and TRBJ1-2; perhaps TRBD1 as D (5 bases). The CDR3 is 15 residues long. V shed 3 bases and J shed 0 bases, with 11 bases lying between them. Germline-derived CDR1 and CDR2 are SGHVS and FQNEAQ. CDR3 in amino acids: CASSFFTGSNYGYTF. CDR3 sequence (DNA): TGTGCCAGCAGCTTTTTCACAGGTTCTAACTATGGCTACACCTTC.

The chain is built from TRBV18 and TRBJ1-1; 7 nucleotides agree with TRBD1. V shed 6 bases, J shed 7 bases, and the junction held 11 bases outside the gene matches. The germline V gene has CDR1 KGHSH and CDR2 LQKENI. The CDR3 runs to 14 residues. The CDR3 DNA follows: TGTGCCAGCTCGCCGATCCGGACAGGCCATGAAGCTTTCTTT. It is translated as CASSPIRTGHEAFF. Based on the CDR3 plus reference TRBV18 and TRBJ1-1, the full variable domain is NAGVMQNPRHLVRRRGQEARLRCSPMKGHSHVYWYRQLPEEGLKFMVYLQKENIIDESGMPKERFSAEFPKEGPSILRIQQVVRGDSAAYFCASSPIRTGHEAFFGQGTRLTVV.

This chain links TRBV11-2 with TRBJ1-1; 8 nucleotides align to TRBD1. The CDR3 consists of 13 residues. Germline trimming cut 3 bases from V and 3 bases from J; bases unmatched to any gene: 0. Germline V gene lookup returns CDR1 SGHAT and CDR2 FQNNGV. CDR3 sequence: CASSLGQDTEAFF. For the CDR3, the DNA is TGTGCCAGCAGCTTGGGACAGGACACTGAAGCTTTCTTT.

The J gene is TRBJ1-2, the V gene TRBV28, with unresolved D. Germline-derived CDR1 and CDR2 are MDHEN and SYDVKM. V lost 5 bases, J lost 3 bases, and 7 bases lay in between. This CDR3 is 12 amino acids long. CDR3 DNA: TGTGCCAGCAGTAACGGCTACTATGGCTACACCTTC. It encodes CASSNGYYGYTF.

The CDR3 spells CASSQSGGNTDTQYF. The CDR3 region has the DNA TGTGCCAGCTCACAATCCGGGGGAAACACAGATACGCAGTATTTT. V and J are TRBV18 and TRBJ2-3; D is perhaps TRBD2 (6 bases). Trimming took 4 bases from V and 2 from J, leaving 13 bases between them. The CDR3 is 15 residues long. Germline values: CDR1 KGHSH, CDR2 LQKENI.

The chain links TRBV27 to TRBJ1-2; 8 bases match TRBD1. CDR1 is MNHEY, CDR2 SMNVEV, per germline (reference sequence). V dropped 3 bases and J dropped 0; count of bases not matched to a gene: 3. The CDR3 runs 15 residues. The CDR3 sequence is CASSFTGQANYGYTF. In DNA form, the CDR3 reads TGTGCCAGCAGTTTTACGGGACAGGCTAACTATGGCTACACCTTC.

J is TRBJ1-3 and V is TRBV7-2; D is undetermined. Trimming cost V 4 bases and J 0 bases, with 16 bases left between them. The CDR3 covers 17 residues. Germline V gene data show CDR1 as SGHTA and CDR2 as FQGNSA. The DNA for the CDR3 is TGTGCCAGCAGCTCCCATATTCTCGGAAACTCTGGAAACACCATATATTTT. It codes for CASSSHILGNSGNTIYF.

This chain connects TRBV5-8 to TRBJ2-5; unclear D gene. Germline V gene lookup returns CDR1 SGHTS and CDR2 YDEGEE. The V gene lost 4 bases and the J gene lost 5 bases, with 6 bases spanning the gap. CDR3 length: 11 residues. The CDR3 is CASSRKETQYF. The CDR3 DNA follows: TGTGCCAGCAGCCGTAAGGAGACCCAGTACTTC.

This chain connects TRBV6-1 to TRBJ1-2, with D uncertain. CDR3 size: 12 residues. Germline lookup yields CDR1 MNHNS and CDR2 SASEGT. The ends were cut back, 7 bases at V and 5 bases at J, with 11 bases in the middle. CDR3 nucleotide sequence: TGTGCCAGCACACCCCGGGCATATGGCTACACCTTC. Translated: CASTPRAYGYTF.

The CDR3 region is CASSPDREGNIQYF. CDR3 DNA: TGTGCCAGCAGCCCGGACCGAGAGGGGAACATTCAGTACTTC. The V and J genes are TRBV7-9 and TRBJ2-4, with D perhaps given as TRBD1 or TRBD2 (5 bases each). V was clipped by 5 bases and J by 7 bases, with 15 bases between them. The CDR3 sequence is 14 residues long. Germline loops: CDR1 SEHNR, CDR2 FQNEAQ (reference sequence).

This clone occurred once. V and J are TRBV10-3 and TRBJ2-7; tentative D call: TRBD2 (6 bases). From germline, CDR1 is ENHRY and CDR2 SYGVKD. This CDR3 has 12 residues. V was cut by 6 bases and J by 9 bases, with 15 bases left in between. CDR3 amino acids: CAISPSEGSQYF. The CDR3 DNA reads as TGTGCCATCAGCCCCTCGGAGGGGTCGCAGTACTTC.

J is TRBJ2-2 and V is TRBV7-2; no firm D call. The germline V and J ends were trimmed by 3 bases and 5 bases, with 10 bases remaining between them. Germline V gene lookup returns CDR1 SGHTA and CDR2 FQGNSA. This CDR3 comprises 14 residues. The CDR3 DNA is TGTGCCAGCAGCTTCACCCCCTCGACCGGGGAGCTGTTTTTT. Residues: CASSFTPSTGELFF. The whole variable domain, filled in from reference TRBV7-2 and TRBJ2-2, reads GAGVSQSPSNKVTEKGKDVELRCDPISGHTALYWYRQSLGQGLEFLIYFQGNSAPDKSGLPSDRFSAERTGGSVSTLTIQRTQQEDSAVYLCASSFTPSTGELFFGEGSRLTVL.

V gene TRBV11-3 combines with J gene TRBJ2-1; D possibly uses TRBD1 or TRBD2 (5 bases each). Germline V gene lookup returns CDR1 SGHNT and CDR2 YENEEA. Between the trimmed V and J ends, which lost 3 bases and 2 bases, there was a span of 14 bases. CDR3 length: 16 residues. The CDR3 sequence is CASSFIRGRPYNEQFF. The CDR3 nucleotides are TGTGCCAGCAGCTTTATTCGGGGCAGGCCCTACAATGAGCAGTTCTTC.

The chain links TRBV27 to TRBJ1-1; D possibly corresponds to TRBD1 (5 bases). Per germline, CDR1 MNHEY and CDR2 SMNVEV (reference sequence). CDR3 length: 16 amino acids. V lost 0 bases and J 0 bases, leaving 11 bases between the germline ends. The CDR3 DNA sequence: TGTGCCAGCAGTTTATCGCAGGGCTTCATGAACACTGAAGCTTTCTTT. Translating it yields CASSLSQGFMNTEAFF.

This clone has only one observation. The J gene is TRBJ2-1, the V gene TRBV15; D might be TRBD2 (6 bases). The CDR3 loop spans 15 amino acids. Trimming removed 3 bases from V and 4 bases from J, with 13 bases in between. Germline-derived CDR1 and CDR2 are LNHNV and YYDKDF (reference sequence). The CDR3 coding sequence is TGTGCCACCAGCAGCTCGGCCGGGGGTTACAATGAGCAGTTCTTC. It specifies CATSSSAGGYNEQFF.

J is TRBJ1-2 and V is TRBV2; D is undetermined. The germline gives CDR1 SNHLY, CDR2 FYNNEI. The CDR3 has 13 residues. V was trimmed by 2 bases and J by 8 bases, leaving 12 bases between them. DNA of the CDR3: TGTGCCAGCAGTGAACTGGCCGCGGAGGGCTACACCTTC. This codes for CASSELAAEGYTF.

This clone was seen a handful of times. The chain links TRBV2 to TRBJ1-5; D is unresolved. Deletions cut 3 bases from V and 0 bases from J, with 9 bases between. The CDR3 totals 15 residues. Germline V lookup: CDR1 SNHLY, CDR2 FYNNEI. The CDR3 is CASSDEGYSNQPQHF. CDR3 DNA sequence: TGTGCCAGCAGTGACGAGGGATATAGCAATCAGCCCCAGCATTTT.

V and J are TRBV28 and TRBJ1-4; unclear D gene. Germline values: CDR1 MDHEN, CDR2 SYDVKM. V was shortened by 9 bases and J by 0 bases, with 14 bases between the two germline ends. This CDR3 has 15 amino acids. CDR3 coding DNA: TGTGCCAGTGGTAGCGGGCTAGCAACTAATGAAAAACTGTTTTTT. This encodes CASGSGLATNEKLFF.

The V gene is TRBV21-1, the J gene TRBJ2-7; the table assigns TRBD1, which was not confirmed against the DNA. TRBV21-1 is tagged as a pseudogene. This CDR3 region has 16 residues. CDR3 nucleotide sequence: TGTGCCAGCAGCAAAAGGTCGGCAGGGGGACTCTACGAGCAGTACTTC. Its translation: CASSKRSAGGLYEQYF.

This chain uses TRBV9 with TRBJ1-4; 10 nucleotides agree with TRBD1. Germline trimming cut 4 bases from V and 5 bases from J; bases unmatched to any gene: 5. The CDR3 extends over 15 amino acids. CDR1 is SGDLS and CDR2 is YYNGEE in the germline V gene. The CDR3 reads CASSSQTGGNEKLFF. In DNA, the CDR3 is TGTGCCAGCAGCTCGCAGACAGGGGGCAATGAAAAACTGTTTTTT.